This TCR beta chain was sequenced for a study of a mutant IDH1 vaccine in newly diagnosed glioma. Study context: Patients got radiotherapy, temozolomide, or both beforehand, and most got both. Visit V12 was at week 35; visit V13 was at week 47. Broader study findings: Pseudoprogression appeared unlinked to shifts in leading peripheral T cell clonotypes.

Profiled with immunoSEQ multiplex PCR; TCRdb holds only in-frame clones, not every one. The sample comprises tens of thousands of clones, approximately 80% of which are singletons, and 15% rests with the top ten. As to time point: week 35, safety follow-up. Vaccine doses each comprised 300 ug of mutant IDH1 20-mer peptide, with topical imiquimod. Each patient was administered eight vaccinations, scheduled in weeks 1, 3, 5, 7, 11, 15, 19 and 23. As regards this clone: Its antigen is not identified.

This clonotype originated in a man aged 25-45 years with glioma. The sample here was PBMCs, taken from a glioma patient whose treatment included an IDH1 peptide vaccine.

For the CDR3, the DNA is TGTGCCAGCAGTGAAGGCAGTTCCGATCAGCCCCAGCATTTT. This encodes CASSEGSSDQPQHF. This chain joins TRBV6-1 and TRBJ1-5; D is unresolved. Looked up from germline, CDR1 is MNHNS and CDR2 is SASEGT. With 1 base removed from V and 5 bases from J, the gap between germline ends came to 9 bases. The CDR3 runs to 14 residues.